This T cell receptor (beta chain) comes out of a study of beta chain features in type 1 diabetes. Study-level background: Patients looked much like healthy donors when it came to age, gender and cell yields.

This clone was seen a few times. Sampling consisted of one heparinised blood draw per donor, averaging around 120 mL. Germline assignment: CDR1 LGHNT and CDR2 FRNRAP. Between the trimmed V and J ends, which lost 0 bases and 0 bases, there was a span of 9 bases. This CDR3 comprises 16 residues. Sequencing targeted expressed TCRB transcripts, as all isolated RNA had been reverse transcribed. TCRdb keeps only in-frame clones here, not all; method: immunoSEQ multiplex PCR. The table records more than 350,000 clones, approximately 10% of them present only once. The source is a woman aged 18-30 years in good health. The V call is TRBV12-5, the J call TRBJ2-1; a possible D gene is TRBD2 (6 bases). Material for sequencing was naive CD4+ T cells from blood. CDR3 in DNA: TGTGCTAGTGGTTTGGTACTGACTAGCTCCTACAATGAGCAGTTCTTC. Translation gives CASGLVLTSSYNEQFF.